One sample yielded the 4 T cell receptor beta chains listed below, sequenced in a study of T cell changes during pregnancy in multiple sclerosis. The assay was immunoSEQ multiplex PCR, and TCRdb's table has in-frame clones only and misses some. This sample has fewer than 40,000 clones, with 75% to 90% found just once. The input for sequencing was CD8+ T cells from peripheral blood mononuclear cells, taken in the second trimester of pregnancy. These receptors were collected from a female donor with multiple sclerosis, enrolled in a pregnancy study.

This clone was recorded once. The chain employs TRBV7-9 and TRBJ2-1; TRBD1 aligns across 8 bases. Germline CDR1 is SEHNR and CDR2 is FQNEAQ (reference sequence). V shed 5 bases and J 3 bases; nucleotides not matched to a gene: 12. CDR3 length: 17 residues. The DNA for the CDR3 is TGTGCCAGCAGCCCAACTGGACAGGGAGTAAGCTACAATGAGCAGTTCTTC. This sequence encodes CASSPTGQGVSYNEQFF.

This chain joins TRBV14 and TRBJ2-7, with a tentative D call TRBD2 (6 bases). CDR3 length equals 17 residues. Trimming took off 0 bases at V and 2 bases at J, with 17 bases between the two ends. The germline CDR1 and CDR2 sequences are SGHDN and FVKESK. The CDR3: CASSQDRGLPGTYEQYF. The CDR3 DNA follows: TGTGCCAGCAGCCAAGATCGGGGACTCCCAGGAACCTACGAGCAGTACTTC.

This chain connects TRBV9 to TRBJ2-2; 9 bases align to TRBD2. Trimming removed 4 bases from V and 2 bases from J; junction bases left unmatched: 6. Germline V gene data show CDR1 as SGDLS and CDR2 as YYNGEE. This CDR3 is built from 16 residues. CDR3 in DNA: TGTGCCAGCAGCATTAGCGGGAGCAGAAACACCGGGGAGCTGTTTTTT. Translating gives CASSISGSRNTGELFF.

This chain connects TRBV27 to TRBJ2-1, with TRBD1 matching 8 bases. Germline-derived CDR1 and CDR2 are MNHEY and SMNVEV (reference sequence). J was trimmed by 7 bases and V by 6 bases; bases with no gene match: 8. The CDR3 has 14 amino acids. The DNA of the CDR3 is TGTGCCAGCAGGAGGGCAGGGGGCAAAAATGAGCAGTTCTTC. It encodes CASRRAGGKNEQFF.